These T cell receptor beta chains were read from a single sample in a study of cytomegalovirus exposure and HLA in healthy donors. Profiled with immunoSEQ multiplex PCR; TCRdb holds only in-frame clones, not every one. This table holds about 190,000 clones, 75% to 85% found once. The sample was PBMCs. The receptors here all came from a woman under 30 in good health and CMV-seronegative. CDR3s include the opening cysteine and the closing phenylalanine or tryptophan. D genes are given only for firm matches. Where a row states a size, it is once, few, many or the class of an expanded clone; other rows omit it.

abundance,v_gene,j_gene,d_gene,CDR3aa,CDR3nt
NA,TRBV28,TRBJ2-3,NA,CASSLGLVTDTQYF,TGTGCCAGCAGTTTAGGCCTAGTTACAGATACGCAGTATTTT
NA,TRBV28,TRBJ2-3,NA,CASSLRGEGVHTQYF,TGTGCCAGCAGTTTAAGAGGTGAGGGTGTGCATACGCAGTATTTT
few,TRBV6-1,TRBJ2-7,TRBD1,CATQAGQGAWEQYF,TGTGCCACTCAGGCCGGACAGGGGGCATGGGAGCAGTACTTC
NA,TRBV6-5,TRBJ1-2,NA,CASRFSTEDYGYTF,TGTGCCAGCAGATTTTCGACCGAGGACTATGGCTACACCTTC
NA,TRBV28,TRBJ2-7,NA,CASSLALSYEQYF,TGTGCCAGCAGTTTGGCCCTCTCCTACGAGCAGTACTTC
NA,TRBV15,TRBJ1-2,NA,CATSSIFAGPGGYTF,TGTGCCACCAGCAGTATTTTCGCCGGCCCAGGGGGCTACACCTTC
NA,TRBV5-6,TRBJ2-7,TRBD1,CASSFGTGAHEQYF,TGTGCCAGCAGCTTTGGGACAGGGGCGCACGAGCAGTACTTC
NA,TRBV19,TRBJ2-2,NA,CASTQGTGELFF,TGTGCCAGTACTCAGGGGACCGGGGAGCTGTTTTTT
NA,TRBV30,TRBJ2-3,NA,CAWSYRGSHTDTQYF,TGTGCCTGGAGTTATAGGGGGTCCCACACAGATACGCAGTATTTT
NA,TRBV6-5,TRBJ2-2,NA,CASSYQEPSNTGELFF,TGTGCCAGCAGTTACCAGGAACCTTCGAACACCGGGGAGCTGTTTTTT
NA,TRBV2,TRBJ1-1,NA,CASSDGSMNTEAFF,TGTGCCAGCAGTGACGGTTCTATGAACACTGAAGCTTTCTTT
few,TRBV10-3,TRBJ2-1,TRBD2,CAIRRTGTSGSNEQFF,TGTGCCATCAGACGCACGGGGACTAGCGGGAGTAATGAGCAGTTCTTC
few,TRBV12-5,TRBJ2-5,NA,CASGGGGRGVGETQYF,TGTGCTAGTGGTGGGGGGGGGCGCGGGGTGGGAGAGACCCAGTACTTC
NA,TRBV19,TRBJ2-1,NA,CASSIQGSSYNEQFF,TGTGCCAGTAGTATCCAGGGGAGCTCCTACAATGAGCAGTTCTTC
NA,TRBV5-4,TRBJ2-2,TRBD2,CASSPPSGSNTGELFF,TGTGCCAGCAGCCCCCCTAGCGGTTCGAACACCGGGGAGCTGTTTTTT
NA,TRBV27,TRBJ2-7,NA,CASSFYPMGGIAYEQYF,TGTGCCAGCAGTTTTTACCCAATGGGCGGGATAGCCTACGAGCAGTACTTC
NA,TRBV5-7,TRBJ1-2,TRBD1,CASSFLGKGWTGGPARTF,TGTGCCAGCAGCTTTCTGGGCAAGGGGTGGACAGGAGGCCCCGCTAGGACCTTC
once,TRBV7-8,TRBJ1-3,NA,CASSLVYSGNTIYF,TGTGCCAGCAGCTTAGTTTACTCTGGAAACACCATATATTTT
NA,TRBV18,TRBJ1-2,NA,CASSVDTNYGYTF,TGTGCCAGCTCAGTAGACACTAACTATGGCTACACCTTC
NA,TRBV5-1,TRBJ2-3,TRBD2,CASSLLGGLAGGPGTQYF,TGCGCCAGCAGCTTGCTAGGGGGACTAGCGGGGGGGCCTGGTACGCAGTATTTT
NA,TRBV5-8,TRBJ2-1,TRBD2,CASSLGLAGVNNEQFF,TGTGCCAGCAGCTTGGGACTAGCGGGAGTAAACAATGAGCAGTTCTTC
NA,TRBV6-5,TRBJ2-1,TRBD1,CASRPDRGRENEQFF,TGTGCCAGCAGGCCAGACAGGGGGCGTGAGAATGAGCAGTTCTTC
NA,TRBV7-2,TRBJ2-1,TRBD2,CASSLEWAGGEQFF,TGTGCCAGCAGCTTAGAATGGGCGGGAGGAGAGCAGTTCTTC
NA,TRBV29-1,TRBJ1-5,TRBD1,CSVDPGQNQPQHF,TGCAGCGTTGACCCGGGACAGAATCAGCCCCAGCATTTT
NA,TRBV19,TRBJ2-7,TRBD1,CASSTPGTGIYEQYF,TGTGCCAGTAGTACCCCCGGGACAGGGATTTACGAGCAGTACTTC
NA,TRBV5-1,TRBJ1-3,TRBD1,CASSPRTGSGNTIYF,TGCGCCAGCAGCCCACGGACAGGCTCTGGAAACACCATATATTTT
NA,TRBV10-3,TRBJ2-5,NA,CAISAQETQYF,TGTGCCATCAGTGCACAAGAGACCCAGTACTTC
NA,TRBV5-3,TRBJ2-7,NA,CARSRTVYEQYF,TGTGCCAGAAGCCGGACAGTCTACGAGCAGTACTTC
NA,TRBV7-6,TRBJ2-7,TRBD2,CASSALAGGLNEQYF,TGTGCCAGCAGCGCGCTAGCGGGAGGGCTGAACGAGCAGTACTTC
few,TRBV5-1,TRBJ1-6,NA,CASSPQMDNSPLHF,TGCGCCAGCAGCCCCCAGATGGATAATTCACCCCTCCACTTT
NA,TRBV5-1,TRBJ2-2,NA,CASSSGTGELFF,TGCGCCAGCAGCTCGGGGACCGGGGAGCTGTTTTTT
NA,TRBV7-7,TRBJ2-7,TRBD1,CASSHSGQGVEQYF,TGTGCCAGCAGCCATTCGGGACAGGGGGTCGAGCAGTACTTC
NA,TRBV7-2,TRBJ1-5,TRBD1,CASSLTTGWAFNQPQHF,TGTGCCAGCAGCTTAACGACAGGGTGGGCTTTCAATCAGCCCCAGCATTTT
NA,TRBV20-1,TRBJ1-1,NA,CSAPDTEAFF,TGCAGTGCCCCCGACACTGAAGCTTTCTTT
NA,TRBV5-1,TRBJ1-1,NA,CASSPGYSGLRTEAFF,TGCGCCAGCAGCCCGGGTTACTCGGGACTCCGCACTGAAGCTTTCTTT
NA,TRBV18,TRBJ2-7,TRBD1,CASSPPGQGSYEQYF,TGTGCCAGCTCACCACCTGGACAGGGCTCCTACGAGCAGTACTTC
NA,TRBV6-6,TRBJ1-5,TRBD1,CASRTTGGAYQPQHF,TGTGCCAGCCGTACCACAGGGGGCGCATATCAGCCCCAGCATTTT
few,TRBV6-5,TRBJ1-6,NA,CASSTPGHNNSPLHF,TGTGCCAGCAGTACCCCGGGACATAATAATTCACCCCTCCACTTT
NA,TRBV7-2,TRBJ2-7,NA,CASSFGLVYEQYF,TGTGCCAGCAGCTTCGGTCTAGTCTACGAGCAGTACTTC
few,TRBV5-1,TRBJ1-4,TRBD1,CASSKTGDEKLFF,TGCGCCAGCAGCAAGACAGGGGATGAAAAACTGTTTTTT
NA,TRBV19,TRBJ1-4,NA,CASSMNRGEKLFF,TGTGCCAGTAGTATGAACCGAGGTGAAAAACTGTTTTTT
NA,TRBV5-8,TRBJ1-1,NA,CASSLPKLYAEAFF,TGTGCCAGCAGCTTGCCGAAACTGTATGCTGAAGCTTTCTTT
NA,TRBV28,TRBJ1-2,NA,CASSWGANYGYTF,TGTGCCAGCAGTTGGGGAGCTAACTATGGCTACACCTTC
NA,TRBV19,TRBJ2-1,TRBD2,CASSIGAGEGNEQFF,TGTGCCAGTAGTATAGGAGCGGGAGAGGGTAATGAGCAGTTCTTC
NA,TRBV23-1,TRBJ1-5,NA,CASSQWAGSNQPQHF,TGCGCCAGCAGTCAATGGGCAGGTAGTAATCAGCCCCAGCATTTT
NA,TRBV7-9,TRBJ2-2,NA,CASSFSGLWLFF,TGTGCCAGCAGCTTCAGCGGGCTTTGGCTGTTTTTT
few,TRBV7-9,TRBJ2-7,NA,CASTKPGGDSSYEQYF,TGTGCCAGCACCAAACCGGGCGGGGATAGCTCCTACGAGCAGTACTTC
once,TRBV6-5,TRBJ1-2,TRBD1,CARTRTGDGYTF,TGTGCCCGGACACGGACAGGTGATGGCTACACCTTC
NA,TRBV29-1,TRBJ2-7,NA,CSVVPQGHEQYF,TGCAGCGTTGTTCCCCAGGGACACGAGCAGTACTTC
NA,TRBV19,TRBJ1-5,NA,CASSLGVPGQPQHF,TGTGCCAGTAGCTTAGGGGTTCCGGGTCAGCCCCAGCATTTT
NA,TRBV6-6,TRBJ1-1,NA,CASSRQGMNTEAFF,TGTGCCAGCAGCCGTCAGGGTATGAACACTGAAGCTTTCTTT
NA,TRBV18,TRBJ1-5,TRBD1,CASSPSGTGRNQPQHF,TGTGCCAGCTCACCGTCCGGGACAGGTCGAAATCAGCCCCAGCATTTT
few,TRBV19,TRBJ1-1,NA,CASISGTEAFF,TGTGCCAGTATTTCCGGCACTGAAGCTTTCTTT
NA,TRBV27,TRBJ2-1,NA,CASSLYAGVFSEQFF,TGTGCCAGCAGTTTATATGCAGGGGTCTTTTCTGAGCAGTTCTTC
NA,TRBV2,TRBJ2-5,TRBD2,CASSEATSGGLKETQYF,TGTGCCAGCAGTGAAGCCACTAGCGGGGGGTTGAAGGAGACCCAGTACTTC
NA,TRBV2,TRBJ1-6,NA,CASSPGDSPLHF,TGTGCCAGCAGCCCAGGGGATTCACCCCTCCACTTT
NA,TRBV15,TRBJ1-2,TRBD1,CATSSGTGGYGYTF,TGTGCCACCAGCAGCGGGACAGGGGGCTACGGCTACACCTTC
NA,TRBV7-2,TRBJ1-5,TRBD1,CASSLRVGDSFYQPQHF,TGTGCCAGCAGCTTAAGGGTTGGGGACAGCTTTTATCAGCCCCAGCATTTT
once,TRBV25-1,TRBJ1-2,TRBD1,CASSETYTGVGYGYTF,TGTGCCAGCAGTGAAACTTACACAGGGGTAGGCTATGGCTACACCTTC